This T cell receptor (beta chain) was retrieved from a study of OX40 agonist ivuxolimab in advanced cancers. Study overall: Partial responses were achieved by three patients, one with hepatocellular carcinoma and two with cutaneous melanoma. General observations from the study: Clonal expansion was seen in CD4+ and CD8+ blood T cells by week 6 at 0.1 to 3.0 mg/kg.

Sequenced by immunoSEQ multiplex PCR; TCRdb stores in-frame clones only, minus some. The sample has 77,000 or so clones, 80% to 95% seen once. A note on this clone: Antigen unknown.

Baseline, cycle 4 day 1, and cycle 7 day 1 were the blood sampling points. This clonotype was sampled from an adult with an advanced solid tumor such as melanoma, head and neck, liver or kidney cancer. This specimen was CD4+ or CD8+ T cells sorted from blood, taken in a trial of the OX40 agonist ivuxolimab.

CDR3 in amino acids: CASSLDKARRTEAFF. Here the CDR3 DNA reads TGTGCCAGCAGCTTAGATAAGGCCCGGAGGACTGAAGCTTTCTTT. The gene calls are TRBV7-2 and TRBJ1-1, with D uncertain. Germline-derived CDR1 and CDR2 are SGHTA and FQGNSA. The CDR3 is 15 amino acids. Trimming stripped 1 base from V and 5 bases from J, with 14 bases between.